This TCR beta chain was identified in a study of CD8+CD57+ T cells in acquired aplastic anemia. About the study: Healthy donor CD4+ cell samples had a mean of approximately 10 million reads. Study results and caveats: Overlap between patients and controls comprised twenty-nine CD8+ CDR3 sequences.

Trimming took off 5 bases at V and 2 bases at J, with 19 bases between the two ends. The CDR3 consists of 15 residues. CDR1 DFQATT and CDR2 SNEGSKA come from the germline V gene (reference sequence). Concerning this clonotype: Its specificity is not known.

Profiling of TCR beta VDJ combinations and CDR3 sequences used genomic DNA as template. TCRdb called the reads again in MiXCR, with one record for every CDR3 protein. The sample shows about 42,000 distinct CDR3 sequences, 68% of them seen only once. This clonotype was obtained from a human donor in good health, serving as a control. Sequenced: sorted CD4+, CD8+, or CD8+CD57+ T cells (not recorded which) from PBMCs. The rearrangement links TRBV20-1 to TRBJ2-7; TRBD1 might be the D (5 bases). CDR3 nucleotides: TGCAGTGCTCGCCGCTTATCGCAGGGCGCCTACGAGCAGTACTTC. Protein product: CSARRLSQGAYEQYF.